What follows are 14 T cell receptor beta chains derived from one specimen sequenced in a study of CD8 T cells in Susac syndrome. It was with random hexamers that roughly 0.45 to 1 ug RNA was reverse transcribed. TCRdb recomputed calls from the immunoSEQ multiplex PCR reads with MiXCR, one row per CDR3 protein. The sample lists roughly 130,000 distinct CDR3 sequences; about 95% were seen once. The sample taken for sequencing was CD4+ T cells from PBMCs. These receptors all stem from a human donor with multiple sclerosis.

The gene calls are TRBV6-5 and TRBJ1-1, with D possibly TRBD1 on 6 matching bases. There are 12 residues in the CDR3. The V gene lost 10 bases and the J gene lost 5 bases, with 14 bases spanning the gap. Germline-derived CDR1 and CDR2 are MNHEY and SVGAGI. CDR3 nucleotide sequence: TGTGCCACCTCACAGGGTTTGACTGAAGCTTTCTTT. The encoded protein is CATSQGLTEAFF.

The V gene is TRBV30, the J gene TRBJ2-3; TRBD2 aligns across 7 bases. The junction had 7 bases not matched to a gene; V was cut back by 2 bases and J by 2 bases. Germline CDR1 is GTSNPN and CDR2 is SVGIG (reference sequence). CDR3 size: 15 residues. CDR3 sequence: CAWSKKAGLTDTQYF. DNA of the CDR3: TGTGCCTGGAGTAAGAAAGCGGGACTCACAGATACGCAGTATTTT.

The rearrangement joins TRBV18 to TRBJ2-5; maybe TRBD2 (5 bases). This CDR3 contains 14 residues. CDR1 and CDR2 from the germline V gene are KGHSH and LQKENI. V dropped 4 bases and J dropped 4 bases, with 13 bases sitting between them. CDR3 sequence: CASSREFRGETQYF. CDR3 nucleotides: TGTGCCAGCTCACGCGAGTTTCGGGGAGAGACCCAGTACTTC. Based on the CDR3 plus reference TRBV18 and TRBJ2-5, the full variable domain is NAGVMQNPRHLVRRRGQEARLRCSPMKGHSHVYWYRQLPEEGLKFMVYLQKENIIDESGMPKERFSAEFPKEGPSILRIQQVVRGDSAAYFCASSREFRGETQYFGPGTRLLVL.

V gene TRBV7-9 combines with J gene TRBJ1-3; D not certain. CDR1 and CDR2 (germline): SEHNR, FQNEAQ (reference sequence). The V end lost 5 bases, the J end lost 0 bases, and 11 bases lay between the germline ends. This CDR3 contains 15 residues. DNA for the CDR3: TGTGCCAGCAGCCTTGACCGGAGCTCTGGAAACACCATATATTTT. Protein: CASSLDRSSGNTIYF.

This chain links TRBV20-1 with TRBJ2-3; TRBD2 matches 7 bases. Germline trimming cut 1 base from V and 0 bases from J; bases unmatched to any gene: 4. The CDR3 is 15 amino acids. The V gene's germline CDR1 is DFQATT and CDR2 SNEGSKA (reference sequence). This chain's CDR3 is CSARGLAVSTDTQYF. DNA for the CDR3: TGCAGTGCTAGAGGGCTAGCGGTGAGCACAGATACGCAGTATTTT.

V is TRBV5-1 and J is TRBJ2-7, with D possibly TRBD2 on 7 matching bases. Germline assignment: CDR1 SGHRS and CDR2 YFSETQ. This CDR3 region has 14 residues. V was pared by 7 bases and J by 7 bases, with 21 bases between. CDR3 in DNA: TGCGCCAGCGCCGGAGGGGGGGCAACCTGGGAGCAGTACTTC. This codes for CASAGGGATWEQYF.

The rearrangement links TRBV7-2 to TRBJ1-1; a possible D gene is TRBD1 (5 bases). CDR1 and CDR2 from the germline V gene are SGHTA and FQGNSA. Trimming took 1 base from V and 7 from J, leaving 10 bases between them. The CDR3 contains 13 residues. This CDR3 is CASSLGLRGEAFF. The CDR3, as DNA: TGTGCCAGCAGCTTAGGGTTGAGGGGTGAAGCTTTCTTT.

V gene TRBV9 combines with J gene TRBJ2-1; 7 bases fit TRBD2. This CDR3 is 15 amino acids long. Trimming took 0 bases from V and 6 from J; bases not matched to a gene: 6. In germline, CDR1 is SGDLS, CDR2 YYNGEE. CDR3 sequence (DNA): TGTGCCAGCAGCGTAGGGGGGGGAGTTTCCAATGAGCAGTTCTTC. This gives the protein CASSVGGGVSNEQFF.

The chain couples TRBV27 to TRBJ2-1; 7 bases map to TRBD1. The V segment lost 2 bases and the J segment 4 bases; nucleotides outside the gene matches: 2. The CDR3 sequence is 14 residues long. CDR1 and CDR2 from the germline V gene are MNHEY and SMNVEV (reference sequence). CDR3 in amino acids: CASSLPDRYNEQFF. CDR3 DNA sequence: TGTGCCAGCAGTTTACCGGACAGGTACAATGAGCAGTTCTTC.

The chain joins TRBV30 to TRBJ1-3, with D maybe TRBD1 (6 bases). Germline V gene sequence: CDR1 GTSNPN, CDR2 SVGIG (reference sequence). The CDR3 is made up of 11 amino acids. The CDR3 DNA reads TGTGCGACAGGTGGGGAAAACACCATATATTTT. Translation: CATGGENTIYF.

In DNA form, the CDR3 reads TGTGCCAGCAGCACGAGGGAGCCCACAGATACGCAGTATTTT. This encodes CASSTREPTDTQYF. J is TRBJ2-3 and V is TRBV5-4; possible D gene TRBD2, 5 bases. Germline V lookup: CDR1 SGHNT, CDR2 YYREEE (reference sequence). The CDR3 contains 14 residues. V dropped 4 bases and J dropped 2 bases, with 11 bases sitting between them.

This rearrangement joins TRBV30 to TRBJ1-2, with TRBD1 matching 8 bases. V shed 0 bases, J shed 0 bases, and the junction held 3 bases outside the gene matches. This CDR3 region has 15 residues. Per germline, CDR1 GTSNPN and CDR2 SVGIG (reference sequence). The DNA of the CDR3 is TGTGCCTGGAGTGTACCGGGACAGGCTAACTATGGCTACACCTTC. This translates into CAWSVPGQANYGYTF.

The chain has TRBV6-2 or TRBV6-3 and TRBJ2-4; 7 nucleotides align to TRBD1. This CDR3 comprises 17 residues. Germline values: CDR1 MNHEY, CDR2 SVGEGT. V was pared by 2 bases and J by 8 bases, with 15 bases of the junction left unmatched. The CDR3 protein is CASSYGGGTGDGDIQYF. CDR3 DNA: TGTGCCAGCAGTTACGGTGGAGGAACAGGGGATGGGGACATTCAGTACTTC.

The chain carries TRBV12-5 and TRBJ2-5; possible D gene TRBD2, 6 bases. In germline, CDR1 is LGHNT, CDR2 FRNRAP. The CDR3 is 15 residues long. The ends were cut back, 6 bases at V and 1 base at J, with 15 bases in the middle. The CDR3 nucleotides read TGTGCTAGTGGCTACATAGGAGGGGTCCAAGAGACCCAGTACTTC. This gives the protein CASGYIGGVQETQYF.